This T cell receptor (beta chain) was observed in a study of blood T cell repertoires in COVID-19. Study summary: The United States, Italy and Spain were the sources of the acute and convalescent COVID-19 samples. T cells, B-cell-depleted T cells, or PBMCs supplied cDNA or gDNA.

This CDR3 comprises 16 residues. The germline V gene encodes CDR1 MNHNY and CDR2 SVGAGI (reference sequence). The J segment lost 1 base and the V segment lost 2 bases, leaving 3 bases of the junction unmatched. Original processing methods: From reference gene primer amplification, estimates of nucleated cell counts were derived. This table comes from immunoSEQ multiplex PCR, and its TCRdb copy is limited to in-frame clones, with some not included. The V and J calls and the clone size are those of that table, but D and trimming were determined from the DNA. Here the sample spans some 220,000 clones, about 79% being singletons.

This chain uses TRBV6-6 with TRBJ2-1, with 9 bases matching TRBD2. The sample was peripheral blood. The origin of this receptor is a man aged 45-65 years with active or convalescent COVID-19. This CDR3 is CASSYPLAGSYNEQFF. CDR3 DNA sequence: TGTGCCAGCAGTTACCCTCTAGCGGGATCCTACAATGAGCAGTTCTTC.